Listed here are 2 T cell receptor beta chains from one sample, sequenced in a study of T cells in Graves' hyperthyroidism and ophthalmopathy. TCR beta CDR3 sequences were amplified from RNA transcripts. TCR CDR3 underwent first-round RT-PCR with the HTBI primer set. TCRdb itself ran the multiplex PCR reads through MiXCR, one entry per CDR3 protein. The table shows over 700,000 distinct CDR3 sequences, with 30% to 40% occurring only once. The sequencing input was blood. All receptors come from a woman aged 40 to 50 with Graves' hyperthyroidism.

This clonotype was observed a handful of times. V usage is TRBV4-1 and J usage is TRBJ1-1; perhaps TRBD1 as D (5 bases). The V gene's germline CDR1 is MGHRA and CDR2 YSYEKL. The CDR3 sequence is 16 residues long. V lost 0 bases and J 4 bases, leaving 15 bases between the germline ends. DNA of the CDR3: TGCGCCAGCAGCCAAGATGGTGCGGGGCCGAGCACTGAAGCTTTCTTT. Residues: CASSQDGAGPSTEAFF.

The genes are TRBV6-5 and TRBJ1-1, with 7 bases that match TRBD1. The V gene end was trimmed by 0 bases and the J gene end by 6 bases; junction bases not matched to a gene: 7. The germline V gene encodes CDR1 MNHEY and CDR2 SVGAGI. The CDR3 has 15 residues. The chain's CDR3 is CASSYSRGLHAEAFF. In DNA form, the CDR3 reads TGTGCCAGCAGTTACTCTAGGGGGCTACACGCTGAAGCTTTCTTT.